The rows below give T cell receptor beta chains drawn from one sample of a study of T cell responses to AZD1222 COVID-19 vaccine. Data came from immunoSEQ multiplex PCR; TCRdb stores just in-frame clones and leaves some out. The sample gives 140,000 or so clones, around 90% of which show up once; around 1.5% is in the top ten. The source was peripheral blood, collected on day 0 of AZD1222 vaccination. All receptors derive from an adult in good health. CDR3s include the opening cysteine and the closing phenylalanine or tryptophan. Fields, in order: clone size, J gene, V gene, D gene, CDR3 protein, CDR3 DNA. The D gene is left open where the match is weak. Part of the rows lack a size; the others show once, few, many or a class for expanded clones.

clone_size: NA; j_call: TRBJ2-1; v_call: TRBV21-1; d_call: NA; cdr3_aa: CASSERRRGGLAGVRYNEQFF; cdr3_nt: TGTGCCAGCAGCGAAAGGCGCAGGGGGGGACTAGCGGGAGTTCGGTACAATGAGCAGTTCTTC
clone_size: NA; j_call: TRBJ2-7; v_call: TRBV5-1; d_call: NA; cdr3_aa: CASSLGTLGDEQYF; cdr3_nt: TGCGCCAGCAGCCTCGGGACACTTGGGGACGAGCAGTACTTC
clone_size: NA; j_call: TRBJ1-1; v_call: TRBV5-6; d_call: NA; cdr3_aa: CASSLGPVNTEAFF; cdr3_nt: TGTGCCAGCAGCTTGGGTCCGGTTAACACTGAAGCTTTCTTT
clone_size: NA; j_call: TRBJ1-2; v_call: TRBV7-9; d_call: NA; cdr3_aa: CASNSGRDYGYTF; cdr3_nt: TGTGCCAGCAACTCGGGACGGGACTATGGCTACACCTTC
clone_size: NA; j_call: TRBJ2-1; v_call: TRBV2; d_call: TRBD2; cdr3_aa: CASRRLAGGDEQFF; cdr3_nt: TGTGCCAGCAGGAGACTAGCGGGAGGTGATGAGCAGTTCTTC
clone_size: NA; j_call: TRBJ1-2; v_call: TRBV23-1; d_call: TRBD1; cdr3_aa: CASSLPVGGQGTYDYGYTF; cdr3_nt: TGCGCCAGCAGTCTCCCAGTCGGGGGACAGGGAACTTATGATTATGGCTACACCTTC
clone_size: NA; j_call: TRBJ2-5; v_call: TRBV7-9; d_call: TRBD2; cdr3_aa: CASSFSGRGETQYF; cdr3_nt: TGTGCCAGCAGCTTTAGCGGGAGAGGAGAGACCCAGTACTTC
clone_size: NA; j_call: TRBJ1-2; v_call: TRBV30; d_call: NA; cdr3_aa: CAWSVGRENGYTF; cdr3_nt: TGTGCCTGGAGTGTCGGCAGGGAGAATGGCTACACCTTC
clone_size: NA; j_call: TRBJ1-1; v_call: TRBV6-5; d_call: NA; cdr3_aa: CASSYRGNTEAFF; cdr3_nt: TGTGCCAGCAGTTACCGGGGAAACACTGAAGCTTTCTTT
clone_size: NA; j_call: TRBJ1-1; v_call: TRBV5-1; d_call: NA; cdr3_aa: CASSLSAGSNTEAFF; cdr3_nt: TGCGCCAGCAGCTTGTCGGCAGGGTCAAACACTGAAGCTTTCTTT
clone_size: NA; j_call: TRBJ2-3; v_call: TRBV2; d_call: NA; cdr3_aa: CASRDYGSTDTQYF; cdr3_nt: TGTGCCAGCAGGGACTACGGAAGCACAGATACGCAGTATTTT
clone_size: NA; j_call: TRBJ1-5; v_call: TRBV28; d_call: NA; cdr3_aa: CASSLYNRIGSNQPQHF; cdr3_nt: TGTGCCAGCAGTTTATACAATCGGATTGGAAGCAATCAGCCCCAGCATTTT
clone_size: NA; j_call: TRBJ2-5; v_call: TRBV7-9; d_call: NA; cdr3_aa: CASNPGLGETQYF; cdr3_nt: TGTGCCAGCAACCCGGGATTGGGAGAGACCCAGTACTTC
clone_size: NA; j_call: TRBJ1-3; v_call: TRBV2; d_call: NA; cdr3_aa: CASSEGNPGFSGNTIYF; cdr3_nt: TGTGCCAGCAGTGAGGGGAACCCAGGGTTCAGCGGAAACACCATATATTTT
clone_size: NA; j_call: TRBJ1-2; v_call: TRBV7-9; d_call: TRBD1; cdr3_aa: CASSLDRAHHGYTF; cdr3_nt: TGTGCCAGCAGCCTCGACAGGGCTCATCATGGCTACACCTTC
clone_size: once; j_call: TRBJ2-3; v_call: TRBV15; d_call: TRBD1; cdr3_aa: CATRTGWGTDTQYF; cdr3_nt: TGTGCCACCAGGACAGGGTGGGGCACAGATACGCAGTATTTT
clone_size: NA; j_call: TRBJ1-2; v_call: TRBV5-1; d_call: TRBD1; cdr3_aa: CASSFPMTGYGYTF; cdr3_nt: TGCGCCAGCAGCTTCCCCATGACAGGGTACGGCTACACCTTC
clone_size: NA; j_call: TRBJ1-2; v_call: TRBV6-5; d_call: TRBD1; cdr3_aa: CASSLTGTSNYGYTF; cdr3_nt: TGTGCCAGCAGCCTGACAGGGACATCCAACTATGGCTACACCTTC
clone_size: NA; j_call: TRBJ1-1; v_call: TRBV5-5; d_call: NA; cdr3_aa: CASSYSGGNTEAFF; cdr3_nt: TGTGCCAGCAGCTACTCCGGGGGAAACACTGAAGCTTTCTTT
clone_size: NA; j_call: TRBJ2-7; v_call: TRBV29-1; d_call: TRBD2; cdr3_aa: CSVDPSGTSYEQYF; cdr3_nt: TGCAGCGTTGACCCTAGCGGGACATCCTACGAGCAGTACTTC
clone_size: NA; j_call: TRBJ2-7; v_call: TRBV5-1; d_call: NA; cdr3_aa: CASSLESHEQYF; cdr3_nt: TGCGCCAGCAGCTTGGAGTCCCACGAGCAGTACTTC
clone_size: NA; j_call: TRBJ2-7; v_call: TRBV4-1; d_call: NA; cdr3_aa: CASSQHSTGSSDEQYF; cdr3_nt: TGCGCCAGCAGCCAACACTCAACAGGGAGTAGCGACGAGCAGTACTTC
clone_size: NA; j_call: TRBJ2-7; v_call: TRBV19; d_call: NA; cdr3_aa: CASSISHREIPYEQYF; cdr3_nt: TGTGCCAGTAGTATATCACACAGGGAGATTCCCTACGAGCAGTACTTC
clone_size: NA; j_call: TRBJ2-2; v_call: TRBV28; d_call: NA; cdr3_aa: CASSQTGELFF; cdr3_nt: TGTGCCAGCAGTCAGACCGGGGAGCTGTTTTTT
clone_size: NA; j_call: TRBJ2-2; v_call: TRBV5-1; d_call: TRBD1; cdr3_aa: CASSSPGQGTGELFF; cdr3_nt: TGCGCCAGCAGCTCACCGGGACAGGGGACCGGGGAGCTGTTTTTT
clone_size: NA; j_call: TRBJ1-1; v_call: TRBV10-3; d_call: TRBD1; cdr3_aa: CAIKGGTGTGTSEAFF; cdr3_nt: TGTGCCATCAAGGGTGGAACCGGGACAGGGACCTCTGAAGCTTTCTTT
clone_size: NA; j_call: TRBJ2-7; v_call: TRBV28; d_call: NA; cdr3_aa: CASSPARTDTYEQYF; cdr3_nt: TGTGCCAGCAGTCCCGCAAGGACAGACACCTACGAGCAGTACTTC
clone_size: NA; j_call: TRBJ2-7; v_call: TRBV14; d_call: NA; cdr3_aa: CASSRRAHEQYF; cdr3_nt: TGTGCCAGCAGCCGCAGGGCTCACGAGCAGTACTTC
clone_size: NA; j_call: TRBJ2-4; v_call: TRBV27; d_call: TRBD2; cdr3_aa: CASSPGTSGRIAKNIQYF; cdr3_nt: TGTGCCAGCAGTCCTGGGACTAGCGGGAGGATAGCCAAAAACATTCAGTACTTC
clone_size: NA; j_call: TRBJ2-5; v_call: TRBV5-1; d_call: NA; cdr3_aa: CASSLGQPETQYF; cdr3_nt: TGCGCCAGCAGCTTGGGTCAGCCAGAGACCCAGTACTTC